This T cell receptor (beta chain) was profiled in a study of blood T cell repertoires in COVID-19 (dated by TCRdb to the early 2020s). Background for the entire study: Collaborator samples came from the United States, Italy and Spain and covered acute and convalescent phases of COVID-19. The samples were drawn from two sources: the first 160 participants of the ongoing ImmuneRACE study, and 1,200 or so subjects contributed by 6 global collaborators. HLA class I and class II types, where available, came from metadata supplied by the sample provider rather than from assay-based typing. A freely available public database, intended as a resource for researchers studying the immune response to SARS-CoV-2, is where the repertoires were released. Subjects who had been exposed to COVID-19, were actively infected with it, or had recovered from it provided the deeply sampled blood TCRbeta repertoires that made up the dataset. Nearly every sample came with metadata listing a de-identified subject ID, COVID-19 status, age in years and sex. The prospective study material was composed of cDNA or gDNA derived from T cells, B-cell-depleted T cells, or PBMCs.

The collaborating institutions used their own protocols to collect whole blood in K2EDTA tubes. For TCRbeta analysis, collaborator samples were shipped as frozen whole blood, as isolated PBMCs, or as DNA extracted from either sample type. CDR1 and CDR2 are read off the germline V gene as SGHDT and YYEEEE. The CDR3 runs 14 residues from the cysteine to the phenylalanine. Only the CDR3 portion is preserved as DNA: 42 bases, with reading frame beginning at the first base. Cut back by 0 bases and 9 bases, the V and J ends lie 15 bases apart. General study outcomes and caveats: The quantity of clinical and demographic metadata differed by source and by participant and was supplied without curation.

TCRbeta CDR3 regions were amplified from genomic DNA by means of the immunoSEQ Assay, a bias-controlled multiplex PCR. In the original analysis: Within the assay, amplification of reference gene primers was used to estimate how many nucleated cells each sample contained. To quantify the absolute abundance of each unique TCRbeta CDR3 rearrangement, sequence reads were collapsed and filtered. For each sample, productive Simpson clonality was calculated as the square root of Simpson's diversity index over productive rearrangements. The clones in this table, taken by TCRdb from immuneACCESS, are in-frame only. Not every clone is retained; where verified, under half of the shortfall comes from an unresolved V gene, and the cause of the rest is unknown. The V and J calls and clone size were taken over from that table, and D and trimming were inferred from the DNA. Across this sample there are some 180,000 clones, with 88% seen only once. 6% of the sample belongs to the ten largest clones.

On this clone: It has no known antigen specificity. No base quality values were provided; no much bigger clone lies one nucleotide off.

Here the chain combines TRBV5-6 and TRBJ2-5; the D gene is perhaps TRBD2, on 6 matching bases. The clonotype was recovered from a man in his forties or fifties with active or convalescent COVID-19. The source material was peripheral blood. The CDR3 region has the sequence CASSLDNGREAQYF. The base sequence is TGTGCCAGCAGCTTGGATAACGGCAGGGAGGCCCAGTACTTC.